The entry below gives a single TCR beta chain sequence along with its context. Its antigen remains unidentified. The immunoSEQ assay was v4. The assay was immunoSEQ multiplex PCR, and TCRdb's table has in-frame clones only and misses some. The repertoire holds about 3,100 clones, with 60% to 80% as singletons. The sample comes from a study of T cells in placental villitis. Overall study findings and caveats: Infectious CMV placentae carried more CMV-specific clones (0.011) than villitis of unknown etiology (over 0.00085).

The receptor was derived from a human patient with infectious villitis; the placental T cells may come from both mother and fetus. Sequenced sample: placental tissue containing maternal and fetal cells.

For the CDR3, the DNA is TGTGCCAGCAGTTCGGTCGGGTTGCGAGAAACCCAGTACTTC. Translating it yields CASSSVGLRETQYF. The V and J genes are TRBV27 and TRBJ2-5; no reliable D call. The V end was cut by 4 bases, the J end by 8 bases, with 17 bases between. The length of the CDR3 is 14 residues. Germline CDR1 is MNHEY and CDR2 is SMNVEV (reference sequence).